Sequencing of this TCR beta chain was carried out in a study of regulatory T cells in long-lasting Graves disease. The CDR3 is made up of 14 amino acids. Trimming took off 0 bases at V and 2 bases at J, with 9 bases between the two ends. CDR1 and CDR2 (germline): SGHRS, YFSETQ. Time point denoted: persistent/refractory GD, antithyroid drugs over 5 years with positive TRAb. Researchers made the TCR library from RNA that was extracted from PBMCs. Assembly of TCR beta libraries relied on iRepertoire HTBI primers together with Arm-PCR of CDR3 regions. One entry per CDR3 protein results from TCRdb running MiXCR on the multiplex PCR reads. The sample comprises about 450,000 distinct CDR3 sequences, around 24% of which are singletons, and approximately 28% rests with the top ten.

Sequencing was performed on peripheral blood mononuclear cells (PBMCs), taken when the disease was refractory, from a patient treated with antithyroid drugs. V usage is TRBV5-1 and J usage is TRBJ2-7, with TRBD1 as a possible D gene (6 bases). The receptor was isolated from a female donor with Graves disease. The DNA for the CDR3 is TGCGCCAGCAGCTTGGCAGGGGTCCCCTACGAGCAGTACTTC. Its translation: CASSLAGVPYEQYF.